Below, 28 T cell receptor beta chains from the same sample are listed, as sequenced in a study of blood T cell repertoires in COVID-19. Repertoires were generated with immunoSEQ multiplex PCR, while TCRdb's copy carries only in-frame clones and drops some. The profile shows about 110,000 clones, around 89% of them singletons. Sequencing used peripheral blood. These receptors were obtained from a man aged 35-49 years with active or convalescent COVID-19.

The J gene is TRBJ2-3, the V gene TRBV24-1, with 7 bases that match TRBD2. This CDR3 spans 14 amino acids. The germline CDR1 and CDR2 sequences are KGHDR and SFDVKD. V shed 5 bases, J shed 1 base, and the junction held 2 bases outside the gene matches. CDR3 DNA: TGTGCCACCAGTGTCAGCGGGGGCACAGATACGCAGTATTTT. Residues: CATSVSGGTDTQYF.

This chain links TRBV11-2 with TRBJ1-2, with D possibly being TRBD1 (5 bases). CDR3 length: 15 amino acids. Germline lookup yields CDR1 SGHAT and CDR2 FQNNGV. V dropped 2 bases and J dropped 6 bases, with 16 bases sitting between them. CDR3 sequence reads: CASSLRYREGDGYTF. CDR3 DNA: TGTGCCAGCAGCTTAAGATACCGCGAAGGGGATGGCTACACCTTC.

The J gene is TRBJ1-5, the V gene TRBV9, with D tentatively TRBD1 (5 bases). This CDR3 has 15 amino acids. The germline V gene has CDR1 SGDLS and CDR2 YYNGEE. V dropped 3 bases and J dropped 7 bases, with 17 bases sitting between them. This CDR3 is CASSARGESGQPQHF. Written as DNA, the CDR3 is TGTGCCAGCAGCGCCCGGGGGGAGTCGGGGCAGCCCCAGCATTTT.

The rearrangement joins TRBV5-1 to TRBJ2-7, with 8 bases identical to TRBD1. The CDR3 has 15 amino acids. V shed 0 bases and J 2 bases; nucleotides not matched to a gene: 4. Germline loops: CDR1 SGHRS, CDR2 YFSETQ. The CDR3 here is CASSLAGQGTYEQYF. The CDR3 DNA follows: TGCGCCAGCAGCTTGGCCGGACAGGGTACCTACGAGCAGTACTTC. The complete variable domain, with remaining parts taken from reference TRBV5-1 and TRBJ2-7, reads KAGVTQTPRYLIKTRGQQVTLSCSPISGHRSVSWYQQTPGQGLQFLFEYFSETQRNKGNFPGRFSGRQFSNSRSEMNVSTLELGDSALYLCASSLAGQGTYEQYFGPGTRLTVT.

The chain links TRBV7-2 to TRBJ1-2, with 8 bases matching TRBD1. This CDR3 comprises 14 residues. Germline V gives CDR1 SGHTA, CDR2 FQGNSA. The junction had 6 bases not matched to a gene; V was cut back by 1 base and J by 8 bases. The DNA for the CDR3 is TGTGCCAGCAGCTTAGAACAGGGGGTACGGGGCTACACCTTC. Residues: CASSLEQGVRGYTF.

This clone was detected only a few times. Written as DNA, the CDR3 is TGTGCCAGCTCAGGGGAGGGGACAGGGTTTCAGTATTTT. Its protein is CASSGEGTGFQYF. The rearrangement joins TRBV25-1 to TRBJ2-3; 9 bases are a match to TRBD1. V gave up 8 bases and J gave up 12 bases; unmatched junction bases: 12. The length of the CDR3 is 13 residues. Germline V gene lookup returns CDR1 MGHDK and CDR2 SYGVNS.

The rearrangement links TRBV6-2 or TRBV6-3 to TRBJ2-5; D might be TRBD2 (6 bases). V lost 4 bases and J lost 6, with 15 bases in between. Germline V gene data show CDR1 as MNHEY and CDR2 as SVGEGT. The CDR3 extends over 14 amino acids. The CDR3 bases are TGTGCCAGCAGTTCCCCAAGGGAGGTGAAGACCCAGTACTTC. Amino acids: CASSSPREVKTQYF.

The CDR3 protein is CASSPRGGETQYF. CDR3 DNA sequence: TGTGCCAGCAGTCCCCGGGGTGGGGAGACCCAGTACTTC. The V gene is TRBV25-1, the J gene TRBJ2-5, with D maybe TRBD2 (5 bases). The V and J ends lost 5 bases and 5 bases respectively, with 12 bases between them. The CDR3 totals 13 residues. CDR1 is MGHDK, CDR2 SYGVNS, per germline.

The chain is built from TRBV5-8 and TRBJ2-1; TRBD1 is a possible D gene (6 bases). V lost 0 bases and J 8 bases, leaving 9 bases between the germline ends. The CDR3 is 13 amino acids. Germline V gene sequence: CDR1 SGHTS, CDR2 YDEGEE. In DNA form, the CDR3 reads TGTGCCAGCAGCTTGGGTTCAGGGGATGAGCAGTTCTTC. The encoded protein is CASSLGSGDEQFF.

V and J are TRBV5-1 and TRBJ2-4; D gene unclear. Trimming removed 0 bases at V and 0 bases at J, with 10 bases between. Germline CDR1 reads SGHRS; CDR2 reads YFSETQ. This CDR3 is built from 16 residues. CDR3 sequence: CASSLDPNLAKNIQYF. The CDR3 DNA is TGCGCCAGCAGCTTGGATCCTAATCTAGCCAAAAACATTCAGTACTTC.

The rearrangement links TRBV30 to TRBJ1-4, with 9 nucleotides matching TRBD1. Per the germline V gene, CDR1 is GTSNPN and CDR2 is SVGIG (reference sequence). This CDR3 region has 18 residues. Unmatched junction bases numbered 12, after V lost 4 bases and J lost 0 bases. The CDR3 nucleotides read TGTGCCTGGAAGGCAACTGGGACAGGGCTTTCAACTAATGAAAAACTGTTTTTT. This translates into CAWKATGTGLSTNEKLFF.

The chain couples TRBV10-3 to TRBJ1-3; weak D call: TRBD1 (5 bases). This CDR3 is built from 12 residues. Germline V gene sequence: CDR1 ENHRY, CDR2 SYGVKD. Trimming stripped 4 bases from V and 4 bases from J, with 5 bases between. The CDR3 here is CAISGQGNTIYF. CDR3 nucleotides: TGTGCCATCAGTGGACAGGGAAACACCATATATTTT.

The chain links TRBV11-2 to TRBJ1-2, with TRBD1 matching over 7 bases. The CDR3 runs 14 residues. With V trimmed by 5 bases and J by 5 bases, 8 bases remained unmatched. Germline lookup yields CDR1 SGHAT and CDR2 FQNNGV. CDR3 sequence reads: CASSRLGTAYGYTF. The CDR3 DNA follows: TGTGCCAGCAGCCGGCTCGGGACAGCTTATGGCTACACCTTC.

The chain carries TRBV9 and TRBJ2-1; 12 nucleotides line up with TRBD2. CDR1 and CDR2 from the germline V gene are SGDLS and YYNGEE. The trim removed 1 base at V and 9 bases at J, leaving 8 bases unmatched. The CDR3 has 16 residues. CDR3 in DNA: TGTGCCAGCAGCGTACTAGCGGGAGGGGGGATAAGTGAGCAGTTCTTC. Amino acids: CASSVLAGGGISEQFF.

The chain links TRBV2 to TRBJ2-7; 10 positions agree with TRBD2. The V gene end was trimmed by 4 bases and the J gene end by 1 base; junction bases not matched to a gene: 4. CDR3 length equals 15 residues. Germline V gene sequence: CDR1 SNHLY, CDR2 FYNNEI. The CDR3 DNA follows: TGTGCCAGCAGTGTCGCTAGCGGGAGATCCTACGAGCAGTACTTC. This encodes CASSVASGRSYEQYF. Full variable domain (missing parts from reference TRBV2 and TRBJ2-7): EPEVTQTPSHQVTQMGQEVILRCVPISNHLYFYWYRQILGQKVEFLVSFYNNEISEKSEIFDDQFSVERPDGSNFTLKIRSTKLEDSAMYFCASSVASGRSYEQYFGPGTRLTVT.

The chain recombines TRBV11-3 with TRBJ1-1, with D possibly matching TRBD1 (6 bases). Trimming took off 5 bases at V and 0 bases at J, with 19 bases between the two ends. CDR1 SGHNT and CDR2 YENEEA come from the germline V gene. The CDR3 is 17 residues long. The chain's CDR3 is CASSPPYRDFMNTEAFF. The CDR3 nucleotides read TGTGCCAGCAGCCCGCCATACAGGGATTTCATGAACACTGAAGCTTTCTTT.

The J gene is TRBJ2-7, the V gene TRBV7-2; 11 positions match TRBD2. After removal of 4 bases from V and 5 bases from J, the junction contained 7 bases not matched to a gene. This CDR3 has 15 residues. Germline-derived CDR1 and CDR2 are SGHTA and FQGNSA. CDR3 DNA sequence: TGTGCCAGCAGCTGGTCACTAGCGGGAGAGGACGAGCAGTACTTC. Protein product: CASSWSLAGEDEQYF.

Written as DNA, the CDR3 is TGTGCCAGCAGCCAGGGTTATAGCAATCAGCCCCAGCATTTT. Protein sequence: CASSQGYSNQPQHF. The rearrangement uses TRBV7-2 and TRBJ1-5; a weak D match, TRBD1 (5 bases). V lost 5 bases and J lost 0, with 8 bases in between. The CDR3 consists of 14 residues. Germline-derived CDR1 and CDR2 are SGHTA and FQGNSA. The whole variable domain, remainder taken from reference TRBV7-2 and TRBJ1-5, is GAGVSQSPSNKVTEKGKDVELRCDPISGHTALYWYRQSLGQGLEFLIYFQGNSAPDKSGLPSDRFSAERTGGSVSTLTIQRTQQEDSAVYLCASSQGYSNQPQHFGDGTRLSIL.

V gene TRBV3-1 (or the pseudogene TRBV3-2) combines with J gene TRBJ1-1; D is possibly TRBD1 (6 bases). Germline V gene data show CDR1 as LGHDT and CDR2 as YNNKEL (reference sequence). V was pared by 4 bases and J by 6 bases, with 9 bases between. This CDR3 region has 12 residues. The CDR3 protein is CASSLGGPEAFF. The DNA of the CDR3 is TGTGCCAGCAGCCTAGGGGGACCTGAAGCTTTCTTT.

This rearrangement joins TRBV28 to TRBJ1-6; D call uncertain. The CDR3 has 13 residues. CDR1 and CDR2 from the germline V gene are MDHEN and SYDVKM. Trimming shortened V by 4 bases and J by 7 bases, and 8 bases separated the two germline ends. CDR3 protein: CASSSHMNSPLHF. DNA for the CDR3: TGTGCCAGCAGTTCTCACATGAATTCACCCCTCCACTTT. Supplemented by reference TRBV28 and TRBJ1-6, the full variable domain reads DVKVTQSSRYLVKRTGEKVFLECVQDMDHENMFWYRQDPGLGLRLIYFSYDVKMKEKGDIPEGYSVSREKKERFSLILESASTNQTSMYLCASSSHMNSPLHFGNGTRLTVT.

This rearrangement joins TRBV5-8 to TRBJ1-2; TRBD1 aligns across 8 bases. The CDR3 extends over 15 amino acids. Germline V lookup: CDR1 SGHTS, CDR2 YDEGEE. V lost 3 bases and J lost 8; bases outside the gene matches: 12. In nucleotides, the CDR3 is TGTGCCAGCAGCTCCCGGACAGGGAGGTTAGGAGGCTACACCTTC. Amino acid sequence: CASSSRTGRLGGYTF.

The chain couples TRBV28 to TRBJ2-7, with D perhaps TRBD2 (5 bases). Trimming removed 6 bases from V and 3 bases from J, with 12 bases in between. This CDR3 region has 13 residues. In germline, CDR1 is MDHEN, CDR2 SYDVKM. CDR3: CASRLGLNYEQYF. The CDR3 DNA follows: TGTGCCAGCAGACTCGGACTGAACTACGAGCAGTACTTC.

V gene TRBV7-2 combines with J gene TRBJ2-2, with 10 bases identical to TRBD2. Trimming took 6 bases from V and 2 from J; bases not matched to a gene: 9. In germline, CDR1 is SGHTA, CDR2 FQGNSA. The CDR3 runs 17 residues. The CDR3 region is CASSSRTSGSNTGELFF. Here the CDR3 DNA reads TGTGCCAGCAGTTCGCGGACTAGCGGAAGTAACACCGGGGAGCTGTTTTTT.

The genes are TRBV10-3 and TRBJ1-6; 8 positions agree with TRBD1. This CDR3 is 14 amino acids long. Germline CDR1 is ENHRY and CDR2 is SYGVKD. The V segment lost 7 bases and the J segment 7 bases; nucleotides outside the gene matches: 6. CDR3 in DNA: TGTGCCATCACCGGTGGACAGGGAAATTCACCCCTCCACTTT. Amino acids: CAITGGQGNSPLHF.

This clone was recorded once. The chain carries TRBV2 and TRBJ1-4, with TRBD1 as a possible D gene (6 bases). V was cut by 7 bases and J by 0 bases, with 12 bases left in between. This CDR3 contains 15 residues. Per germline, CDR1 SNHLY and CDR2 FYNNEI. CDR3 sequence (DNA): TGTGCCAGCAATCCGGACAGTGCAACTAATGAAAAACTGTTTTTT. The encoded protein is CASNPDSATNEKLFF.

This clone is a singleton in its sample. Written as DNA, the CDR3 is TGTGCCATCAGTGAAGGACTAGCGGGAAACTTCTACAATGAGCAGTTCTTC. Amino acid sequence: CAISEGLAGNFYNEQFF. The rearrangement links TRBV10-3 to TRBJ2-1, with TRBD2 matching 12 bases. CDR1 is ENHRY and CDR2 is SYGVKD in the germline V gene. Trimming took 3 bases from V and 3 from J; bases not matched to a gene: 6. The CDR3 extends over 17 amino acids.

J is TRBJ2-2 and V is TRBV3-1 (or the pseudogene TRBV3-2); 8 nucleotides line up with TRBD2. There are 18 residues in the CDR3. Germline lookup yields CDR1 LGHDT and CDR2 YNNKEL (reference sequence). Trimming at V came to 2 bases and at J to 6 bases, leaving 14 bases not matched to a gene. This CDR3 reads CASSQWSGSSLFAGELFF. The CDR3, as DNA: TGTGCCAGCAGCCAATGGAGCGGGAGTAGTCTGTTCGCCGGGGAGCTGTTTTTT.

The chain is built from TRBV4-3 and TRBJ2-1; 11 nucleotides line up with TRBD2. Unmatched junction bases numbered 5, after V lost 1 base and J lost 6 bases. Germline CDR1 reads LGHNA; CDR2 reads YSLEER. This CDR3 region has 16 residues. The CDR3 nucleotides read TGCGCCAGCAGCCAAGCGCGGCTAGCGGGAGGCAATGAGCAGTTCTTC. The encoded protein is CASSQARLAGGNEQFF.